This paragraph covers one T cell receptor beta chain sequence. Produced via immunoSEQ multiplex PCR; TCRdb's table is partial and in-frame only. The sample has 65,000 to 90,000 clones, around 90% seen once. This CDR3 has 14 residues. V was pared by 4 bases and J by 0 bases, with 7 bases between. CDR1 is SGDLS and CDR2 is YYNGEE in the germline V gene. These data belong to a study of OX40 agonist ivuxolimab in advanced cancers. Study at large: Of mixed ages from about 23 to 90 and averaging about 60 years, the group was about 80% male.

The J gene is TRBJ1-4, the V gene TRBV9; D is undetermined. The input for sequencing was CD4+ or CD8+ T cells sorted from blood, taken in a trial of the OX40 agonist ivuxolimab. The TCR was taken from an adult with an advanced solid tumor such as melanoma, head and neck, liver or kidney cancer. The CDR3 reads CASSSEATNEKLFF. CDR3 sequence (DNA): TGTGCCAGCAGCTCTGAAGCAACTAATGAAAAACTGTTTTTT.